A single count supports the clone carrying this T cell receptor beta chain. This CDR3 has 14 amino acids. Germline CDR1 MDHEN, CDR2 SYDVKM. V lost 5 bases, J lost 0 bases, and 3 bases stayed unmatched. This sample was included in a study of blood T cell repertoires in COVID-19. Per the original data handling: Amplified reference gene primers provided the basis for estimating nucleated cell counts. Assay: immunoSEQ multiplex PCR; the TCRdb copy retains only in-frame clones and omits some. For V, J and clone size, that table is used; D and trimming come from the DNA. This table has 250,000 to 350,000 clones, just under 90% appearing once.

Sequences were obtained from peripheral blood. V usage is TRBV28 and J usage is TRBJ1-1; 7 bases match TRBD1. The sequence was collected from a woman between 45 and 60 years old with COVID-19, enrolled during active disease. As DNA, the CDR3 is TGTGCCAGCAGTGTAGACAGGGTGAACACTGAAGCTTTCTTT. Translation gives CASSVDRVNTEAFF.